The 22 T cell receptor beta chains presented below share a single source sample, sequenced in a study of cytomegalovirus exposure and HLA in healthy donors. Sequenced by immunoSEQ multiplex PCR; TCRdb stores in-frame clones only, minus some. The table lists approximately 180,000 clones, approximately 86% of them singletons, with roughly 2.7% in the top ten. Sample: PBMCs. These receptors were taken from a man in his late teens or twenties in good health and CMV-seropositive.

This chain connects TRBV27 to TRBJ2-1; no clear D gene. The ends were cut back, 3 bases at V and 6 bases at J, with 6 bases in the middle. This CDR3 is 12 amino acids long. CDR1 is MNHEY, CDR2 SMNVEV, per germline (reference sequence). CDR3 loop: CASSFGGNEQFF. The CDR3 DNA sequence: TGTGCCAGCAGTTTTGGCGGCAATGAGCAGTTCTTC.

This clone appeared a single time. The chain links TRBV13 to TRBJ2-7; 7 positions agree with TRBD2. Germline CDR1 is PRHDT and CDR2 is FYEKMQ (reference sequence). CDR3 length: 16 residues. The V and J ends lost 6 bases and 5 bases, in that order; junction bases with no gene match: 16. The CDR3 DNA reads as TGTGCCAGCAGAAGGGCCGTGGGGAGGGCCAACAACGAGCAGTACTTC. It translates to CASRRAVGRANNEQYF. The full variable domain, its missing parts supplied by reference TRBV13 and TRBJ2-7, is AAGVIQSPRHLIKEKRETATLKCYPIPRHDTVYWYQQGPGQDPQFLISFYEKMQSDKGSIPDRFSAQQFSDYHSELNMSSLELGDSALYFCASRRAVGRANNEQYFGPGTRLTVT.

V gene TRBV25-1 combines with J gene TRBJ1-4; tentative D call: TRBD1 (5 bases). The length of the CDR3 is 16 residues. From germline, CDR1 is MGHDK and CDR2 SYGVNS. V lost 2 bases and J lost 5, with 15 bases in between. The CDR3 spells CASSERGGGWNEKLFF. In nucleotides, the CDR3 is TGTGCCAGCAGTGAACGGGGTGGGGGGTGGAATGAAAAACTGTTTTTT. Supplemented by reference TRBV25-1 and TRBJ1-4, the full variable domain reads EADIYQTPRYLVIGTGKKITLECSQTMGHDKMYWYQQDPGMELHLIHYSYGVNSTEKGDLSSESTVSRIRTEHFPLTLESARPSHTSQYLCASSERGGGWNEKLFFGSGTQLSVL.

The chain links TRBV6-5 to TRBJ2-7; 9 bases line up with TRBD2. Trimming removed 4 bases from V and 0 bases from J; junction bases left unmatched: 4. The CDR3 has 15 amino acids. Germline V gene lookup returns CDR1 MNHEY and CDR2 SVGAGI. DNA of the CDR3: TGTGCCAGCAGTTCAGCGGGGGGCCCCTCCTACGAGCAGTACTTC. Translated: CASSSAGGPSYEQYF.

The gene calls are TRBV6-6 and TRBJ1-5, with 7 bases lining up with TRBD1. V lost 5 bases to trimming and J lost 12 bases; unmatched junction nucleotides: 13. This CDR3 has 14 amino acids. Germline V lookup: CDR1 MNHNY, CDR2 SVGAGI (reference sequence). CDR3 in amino acids: CASSRETGSRSQHF. Written as DNA, the CDR3 is TGTGCCAGCAGTCGTGAGACAGGGAGTAGGAGCCAGCATTTT.

This clone was found once. This chain uses TRBV28 with TRBJ2-1; 14 bases align to TRBD2. With V trimmed by 3 bases and J by 10 bases, 11 bases remained unmatched. Germline CDR1 MDHEN, CDR2 SYDVKM. This CDR3 is 17 amino acids long. CDR3 sequence (DNA): TGTGCCAGCAGTTTCCACTCCCCGGGACTAGCGGGAGCCGAGCAGTTCTTC. Its protein product is CASSFHSPGLAGAEQFF.

About this clone itself: The sample contains more than one DNA sequence encoding this CDR3. This chain links TRBV4-2 with TRBJ1-3; D gene unclear. The CDR3 totals 14 residues. The germline V gene encodes CDR1 LGHNA and CDR2 YNFKEQ. Trimming removed 1 base at V and 2 bases at J, with 6 bases between. The CDR3 nucleotides read TGTGCCAGCAGCCAAGGAGGTACTGGAAACACCATATATTTT. Translation gives CASSQGGTGNTIYF.

This sequence joins TRBV29-1 and TRBJ2-3; 9 nucleotides match TRBD1. V was pared by 0 bases and J by 3 bases, with 10 bases of the junction left unmatched. The CDR3 has 17 amino acids. The germline gives CDR1 SQVTM, CDR2 ANQGSEA. CDR3 loop: CSVEDPDRGTRTDTQYF. The CDR3 DNA follows: TGCAGCGTTGAAGATCCCGACAGGGGGACGAGGACAGATACGCAGTATTTT.

The chain recombines TRBV18 with TRBJ2-7; 14 bases match TRBD2. V shed 6 bases and J 5 bases; nucleotides not matched to a gene: 6. Germline lookup yields CDR1 KGHSH and CDR2 LQKENI. The CDR3 has 15 amino acids. The CDR3 loop is CASSRGTSGSHEQYF. CDR3 DNA sequence: TGTGCCAGCTCTCGGGGGACTAGCGGGAGTCACGAGCAGTACTTC.

This clone came up once. V is TRBV27 and J is TRBJ2-5; no clear D. CDR1 MNHEY and CDR2 SMNVEV come from the germline V gene (reference sequence). Trimming took off 6 bases at V and 6 bases at J, with 11 bases between the two ends. The CDR3 consists of 12 residues. The CDR3 DNA reads TGTGCCAGCAGGACCGGGTCGCAGACCCAGTACTTC. Translation: CASRTGSQTQYF.

The chain employs TRBV6-6 and TRBJ2-5; 7 bases align to TRBD1. The germline V gene encodes CDR1 MNHNY and CDR2 SVGAGI (reference sequence). The CDR3 length is 14 residues. J lost 1 base, V lost 4 bases, and 3 bases had no gene match. CDR3 nucleotide sequence: TGTGCCAGCAGTTCCGGGACAGCCCAAGAGACCCAGTACTTC. It codes for CASSSGTAQETQYF.

J is TRBJ1-1 and V is TRBV6-5; a weak D match, TRBD1 (5 bases). Looked up from germline, CDR1 is MNHEY and CDR2 is SVGAGI. The CDR3 runs 14 residues. Trimming pared 6 bases from V and 5 bases from J, leaving 16 bases between. The CDR3 sequence: CASRTYQGGTEAFF. CDR3 nucleotides: TGTGCCAGCAGAACATACCAGGGCGGTACTGAAGCTTTCTTT.

The V and J genes are TRBV7-9 and TRBJ2-2; D is possibly TRBD1 (5 bases). The CDR3 runs to 12 residues. V lost 5 bases, J lost 8 bases, and 9 bases lay in between. Germline V gene sequence: CDR1 SEHNR, CDR2 FQNEAQ (reference sequence). The CDR3 here is CASSPDSGELFF. CDR3 nucleotides: TGTGCCAGCAGCCCCGACAGTGGGGAGCTGTTTTTT. Full variable domain (outside the CDR3, taken from reference TRBV7-9 and TRBJ2-2): DTGVSQNPRHKITKRGQNVTFRCDPISEHNRLYWYRQTLGQGPEFLTYFQNEAQLEKSRLLSDRFSAERPKGSFSTLEIQRTEQGDSAMYLCASSPDSGELFFGEGSRLTVL.

V usage is TRBV12-5 and J usage is TRBJ2-2; TRBD1 matches at 7 bases. There are 15 residues in the CDR3. Germline CDR1 LGHNT, CDR2 FRNRAP. J was trimmed by 0 bases and V by 4 bases; bases with no gene match: 2. CDR3 in amino acids: CASGSDRTNTGELFF. CDR3 sequence (DNA): TGTGCTAGTGGTTCGGACAGGACGAACACCGGGGAGCTGTTTTTT.

The chain carries TRBV27 and TRBJ2-2; TRBD1 matches 10 bases. The CDR3 runs to 13 residues. The germline V gene encodes CDR1 MNHEY and CDR2 SMNVEV (reference sequence). Trimming cost V 8 bases and J 5 bases; bases outside gene matches: 2. CDR3 in DNA: TGTGCCAGCCGGACAGGGGGTACCGGGGAGCTGTTTTTT. This translates into CASRTGGTGELFF.

This clone was observed a single time. The V gene is TRBV30, the J gene TRBJ2-5; D may be TRBD2 (6 bases). Germline V gives CDR1 GTSNPN, CDR2 SVGIG (reference sequence). This CDR3 contains 13 residues. Trimming cost V 1 base and J 5 bases, with 11 bases left between them. The CDR3 nucleotides are TGTGCCTGGAGTGGCGGGACTCTGGAGACCCAGTACTTC. Protein product: CAWSGGTLETQYF.

This chain links TRBV11-1 with TRBJ2-5; unclear D gene. The V gene's germline CDR1 is SGHAT and CDR2 FQDESV (reference sequence). With 1 base removed from V and 1 base from J, the gap between germline ends came to 7 bases. This CDR3 is 14 amino acids long. CDR3 protein: CASSLEAAQETQYF. In nucleotides, the CDR3 is TGTGCCAGCAGCTTAGAGGCGGCCCAAGAGACCCAGTACTTC.

This clone appeared a few times. The chain employs TRBV18 and TRBJ1-1, with D tentatively TRBD1 (6 bases). Trimming took 3 bases from V and 1 from J, leaving 9 bases between them. The CDR3 sequence is 14 residues long. Germline V gives CDR1 KGHSH, CDR2 LQKENI. CDR3 in amino acids: CASSPTGWNTEAFF. CDR3 bases: TGTGCCAGCTCACCGACAGGTTGGAACACTGAAGCTTTCTTT.

J is TRBJ1-2 and V is TRBV4-2, with no clear D. The CDR3 is 13 residues long. Trimming stripped 4 bases from V and 3 bases from J, with 9 bases between. Per germline, CDR1 LGHNA and CDR2 YNFKEQ. The CDR3 DNA reads as TGTGCCAGCAGCCCGATCCGCGACTATGGCTACACCTTC. Translated: CASSPIRDYGYTF.

This clone was counted a single time. An end of the junction does not agree with germline; a read error may underlie this. CDR3 nucleotides: TGTGCTAGCAGCCCAAGCCACTACGGGGAGCTGTTTTTT. Protein sequence: CASSPSHYGELFF. The rearrangement uses TRBV7-7 and TRBJ2-2, with D uncertain. The CDR3 totals 13 residues. Germline V gene sequence: CDR1 SSHAT, CDR2 FNYEAQ (reference sequence).

V is TRBV11-2 and J is TRBJ1-2, with 9 bases that match TRBD1. Per germline, CDR1 SGHAT and CDR2 FQNNGV. With V trimmed by 5 bases and J by 6 bases, 7 bases remained unmatched. CDR3 length: 14 residues. In nucleotides, the CDR3 is TGTGCCAGCAGCCCCTTAGACAGGGGGGATGGCTACACCTTC. Translated: CASSPLDRGDGYTF.

V is TRBV15 and J is TRBJ1-2; D remains unclear. CDR3 length: 18 amino acids. CDR1 is LNHNV and CDR2 is YYDKDF in the germline V gene (reference sequence). The V and J ends lost 2 bases and 1 base respectively, with 20 bases between them. CDR3 amino acids: CATSRRGPAEVINYGYTF. Written as DNA, the CDR3 is TGTGCCACCAGCAGACGTGGGCCAGCAGAAGTAATTAACTATGGCTACACCTTC.